The 3 T cell receptor beta chains below all came from one sample that was sequenced in a study of CD4 T cells in relation to SARS-CoV-2 and coronaviruses. Clones were read by immunoSEQ multiplex PCR, and TCRdb kept only the in-frame ones, dropping some. The table has about 38,000 clones, roughly 90% seen once. Sequenced sample: memory CD4+ T cells from PBMCs. All receptors come from an adult with COVID-19.

This clone was counted between two and nine times. The genes are TRBV9 and TRBJ2-3, with 7 nucleotides matching TRBD1. CDR3 length: 12 residues. V lost 4 bases and J lost 7; bases outside the gene matches: 3. The germline V gene encodes CDR1 SGDLS and CDR2 YYNGEE. CDR3 DNA sequence: TGTGCCAGCAGCCCACAGGGGAATACGCAGTATTTT. This translates into CASSPQGNTQYF.

The chain uses TRBV7-2 and TRBJ2-7; 9 nucleotides match TRBD2. The CDR3 runs to 16 residues. The V gene's germline CDR1 is SGHTA and CDR2 FQGNSA. V shed 5 bases and J 0 bases; nucleotides not matched to a gene: 8. The DNA for the CDR3 is TGTGCCAGCAGCCGCGTGACTAGCGGAAGCTCCTACGAGCAGTACTTC. Translating it yields CASSRVTSGSSYEQYF.

This clone rates as medium-sized. The chain combines TRBV3-1 (or the pseudogene TRBV3-2) with TRBJ1-6; the match to TRBD1 covers 7 bases. Trimming cost V 6 bases and J 10 bases; bases outside gene matches: 9. The CDR3 length is 14 residues. Looked up from germline, CDR1 is LGHDT and CDR2 is YNNKEL (reference sequence). Here the CDR3 reads CASRQKTGVSPLHF. Written as DNA, the CDR3 is TGTGCCAGCAGACAAAAAACAGGGGTGTCACCCCTCCACTTT.